A selection of T cell receptor beta chains follows, all from one sample in a study of blood T cells in healthy people across ages. MiXCR, applied by TCRdb to the 5' RACE reads, yields one record per CDR3 protein. The data contain about 780,000 distinct CDR3 sequences, about 45% of them singletons. Sequences were obtained from blood. These receptors were obtained from a man older than 75 in good health. CDR3s include the opening cysteine and the closing phenylalanine or tryptophan.

j_gene,v_gene,CDR3aa
TRBJ2-7,TRBV7-2,CASTLTGTSVYEQYF
TRBJ1-2,TRBV7-2,CASSLDSYYGYTF
TRBJ2-7,TRBV10-3,CAISELASGAYEQYF
TRBJ2-7,TRBV20-1,CSARDKLDSYEQYF
TRBJ2-3,TRBV5-1,CASSSPSTDTQYF
TRBJ2-3,TRBV4-1,CAGSQAVRADTQYF
TRBJ2-1,TRBV24-1,CATSLDEQFF
TRBJ1-1,TRBV6-6,CASSSVDRAHTEAFF
TRBJ2-7,TRBV7-2,CASSLEAGDYEQYF
TRBJ1-4,TRBV7-2,CASSSDRVVANEKLFF
TRBJ1-4,TRBV10-3,CAIRDGLNEKLFF
TRBJ1-2,TRBV25-1,CASSERTVTGGDYGYTF
TRBJ1-4,TRBV25-1,CASREPGFEKLFF
TRBJ1-5,TRBV12-3/TRBV12-4,CASRGNGNQPQHF
TRBJ2-7,TRBV30,CARSLGLVYEQYF
TRBJ1-6,TRBV20-1,CSAQPNRDRVNSPLHF
TRBJ2-1,TRBV20-1,CSASSGEKNEQFF
TRBJ1-3,TRBV5-1,CASSLQSGNTIYF
TRBJ2-7,TRBV5-1,CASSLGFGSGEQYF
TRBJ2-2,TRBV27,CASRISQEGQLFF
.,TRBV25-1,CASSATLDYEQYF
.,TRBV20-1,CSARDQRSPTYEQYF
TRBJ2-1,TRBV20-1,CSARPPGAFGQFF
TRBJ1-2,TRBV5-1,CASSLEGRSDYGYTF
TRBJ2-5,TRBV5-1,CASSPLRLQETQYF
TRBJ2-1,TRBV20-1,CSASGGALEQFF
TRBJ1-5,TRBV19,CASTIGRQPQHF
TRBJ2-1,TRBV4-3,CAGSQEGSSYNEQFF
TRBJ1-3,TRBV14,CASSQGGNTIYF
TRBJ2-6,TRBV5-1,CASSKDLRASGANVLTF
TRBJ2-3,TRBV7-2,CASSIDRGSSDTQYF
TRBJ2-7,TRBV12-3/TRBV12-4,CASSPLRGQGGYEQYF
TRBJ2-7,TRBV6-5,CASRPNGPYDEQYF
TRBJ1-2,TRBV27,CASSFQAGAGYGYTF
TRBJ2-3,TRBV6-2/TRBV6-3,CASSPKPTGTSSTDTQYF
TRBJ1-1,TRBV3-1,CASSQVMNTEAFF
TRBJ2-2,TRBV5-6,CASSLRGDYLTGELFF
TRBJ2-5,TRBV12-3/TRBV12-4,CASSLRGGLSIGTQYF
TRBJ1-5,TRBV24-1,CATSCQGVQPQHF
TRBJ1-3,TRBV4-3,CASSRGDSGNTIYF
.,TRBV20-1,CSAREPPAYNEQYF
TRBJ2-1,TRBV4-2,CASSRVGTSGSNEQFF
TRBJ2-3,TRBV28,CASSFARAGFTDTQYF
TRBJ2-1,TRBV29-1,CSVEQYNEQFF
TRBJ2-7,TRBV5-1,CASSQRTGGPYEQYF
TRBJ2-1,TRBV10-1,CASSDPGTGSEQFF
TRBJ2-7,TRBV12-3/TRBV12-4,CASSPRSRREQYF
TRBJ2-1,TRBV5-1,CASMESRGSYNEQFF
TRBJ2-7,TRBV20-1,CSARGRGLYEQYF
TRBJ1-1,TRBV5-1,CASSLRAAGGNTEAFF